These 26 T cell receptor beta chains were sequenced from one sample in a study of response to subunit inactivated influenza vaccine. MiXCR, run by TCRdb on the RT-PCR reads, gives a single entry per CDR3 protein. The sample gives approximately 700,000 distinct CDR3 sequences, approximately 15% of which show up once; approximately 7% is in the top ten. The input for sequencing was PBMCs from blood, taken about 14 days before vaccination. The receptors were gathered from a man aged 50 to 60 who received an inactivated influenza vaccine.

The chain combines TRBV20-1 with TRBJ2-5; 12 nucleotides line up with TRBD2. Germline CDR1 and CDR2: DFQATT and SNEGSKA (reference sequence). The ends lost 6 bases at V and 5 bases at J; junction bases unmatched: 7. The CDR3 loop spans 14 amino acids. The CDR3 protein is CSARTSGITETQYF. Written as DNA, the CDR3 is TGCAGTGCCCGGACTAGCGGGATTACGGAGACCCAGTACTTC.

CDR3 protein: CASSPGGEEKLFF. Here the CDR3 DNA reads TGCGCCAGCAGCCCCGGGGGTGAGGAAAAACTGTTTTTT. The V gene is TRBV4-3, the J gene TRBJ1-4; D is possibly TRBD1 (5 bases). V was clipped by 4 bases and J by 8 bases, with 11 bases between them. Germline lookup yields CDR1 LGHNA and CDR2 YSLEER. CDR3 length: 13 residues.

This clonotype was observed a few times. The rearrangement links TRBV4-3 to TRBJ1-4, with D unclear. Trimming took off 4 bases at V and 4 bases at J, with 16 bases between the two ends. CDR3 length: 16 amino acids. Germline V gene lookup returns CDR1 LGHNA and CDR2 YSLEER. In nucleotides, the CDR3 is TGCGCCAGCAGCCTAGGTGGGCGGATTATTAATGAAAAACTGTTTTTT. Translated: CASSLGGRIINEKLFF.

The V call is TRBV10-2, the J call TRBJ2-1; TRBD2 might be the D (6 bases). This CDR3 spans 14 amino acids. The ends were cut back, 7 bases at V and 7 bases at J, with 17 bases in the middle. Germline CDR1 reads WSHSY; CDR2 reads SAAADI. This CDR3 reads CASKAGTSANEQFF. The CDR3 coding sequence is TGCGCCAGCAAAGCCGGGACTTCGGCTAATGAGCAGTTCTTC.

The chain carries TRBV9 and TRBJ1-2; D is uncertain. This CDR3 has 17 residues. With 0 bases removed from V and 0 bases from J, the gap between germline ends came to 15 bases. The germline gives CDR1 SGDLS, CDR2 YYNGEE. The CDR3 nucleotides are TGTGCCAGCAGCGTAGGCGTCCACCGGACGTCTAACTATGGCTACACCTTC. Encoded protein: CASSVGVHRTSNYGYTF.

This clonotype was seen repeatedly, ten times or more. The chain couples TRBV12-3 or TRBV12-4 to TRBJ2-3, with TRBD2 as a possible D gene (5 bases). The CDR3 runs 11 residues. Trimming removed 6 bases from V and 6 bases from J, with 7 bases in between. Written as DNA, the CDR3 is TGTGCCAGCAGCCGAGGGGATACGCAGTATTTT. Translation gives CASSRGDTQYF.

The sample holds many counts of this clonotype. The chain joins TRBV29-1 to TRBJ2-5, with D uncertain. V dropped 7 bases and J dropped 5 bases, with 8 bases sitting between them. Germline V CDR1 and CDR2: SQVTM, ANQGSEA. CDR3 length: 10 residues. CDR3 in amino acids: CSAFLETQYF. The CDR3 nucleotides read TGCAGCGCCTTCCTCGAGACCCAGTACTTC.

The genes are TRBV9 and TRBJ2-5; 10 bases line up with TRBD1. CDR1 and CDR2 (germline): SGDLS, YYNGEE. This CDR3 comprises 14 residues. J gave up 5 bases and V 0 bases, and 1 base lay outside the gene matches. CDR3 in amino acids: CASSVAGQGETQYF. CDR3 coding DNA: TGTGCCAGCAGCGTAGCGGGACAGGGGGAGACCCAGTACTTC.

The chain links TRBV10-2 to TRBJ2-7; 7 positions agree with TRBD2. This CDR3 has 12 amino acids. CDR1 and CDR2 (germline): WSHSY, SAAADI. The junction had 4 bases not matched to a gene; V was cut back by 7 bases and J by 4 bases. The CDR3 is CASNAGEYEQYF. CDR3 coding DNA: TGCGCCAGCAATGCGGGAGAATACGAGCAGTACTTC.

This clonotype was found a few times. J is TRBJ2-3 and V is TRBV5-1; D perhaps matches TRBD1 (6 bases). V lost 5 bases, J lost 2 bases, and 12 bases lay in between. CDR1 is SGHRS and CDR2 is YFSETQ in the germline V gene. The CDR3 totals 14 residues. The CDR3 protein is CASRLTGYTDTQYF. The CDR3 bases are TGCGCCAGCAGGTTAACAGGGTACACAGATACGCAGTATTTT.

This clonotype was seen more than once but under ten times. The chain carries TRBV5-6 and TRBJ2-3, with 14 bases that match TRBD2. Per germline, CDR1 SGHDT and CDR2 YYEEEE. V shed 4 bases, J shed 5 bases, and the junction held 6 bases outside the gene matches. The CDR3 is 16 residues long. The CDR3 here is CASSTPGLAGEDTQYF. DNA of the CDR3: TGTGCCAGCAGCACGCCGGGACTAGCGGGAGAAGATACGCAGTATTTT.

The V and J genes are TRBV27 and TRBJ2-7; D unresolved. Germline CDR1 is MNHEY and CDR2 is SMNVEV (reference sequence). V lost 3 bases and J lost 0, with 12 bases in between. The CDR3 covers 15 residues. The CDR3 here is CASSFLGQSSYEQYF. The CDR3 nucleotides are TGTGCCAGCAGTTTCCTTGGGCAATCCTCCTACGAGCAGTACTTC.

The chain links TRBV20-1 to TRBJ2-7, with TRBD1 matching over 9 bases. Germline V lookup: CDR1 DFQATT, CDR2 SNEGSKA (reference sequence). This CDR3 region has 14 residues. The V and J ends lost 5 bases and 3 bases, in that order; junction bases with no gene match: 8. CDR3 DNA sequence: TGCAGTGCTGGTTCCGGGACAGGGAGCTACGAGCAGTACTTC. This codes for CSAGSGTGSYEQYF.

This chain links TRBV4-2 with TRBJ2-6; the D gene is possibly TRBD1 (5 bases). V was cut by 8 bases and J by 2 bases, with 25 bases left in between. Germline V gene lookup returns CDR1 LGHNA and CDR2 YNFKEQ. The CDR3 consists of 19 residues. CDR3 loop: CASSQSGAVGHPGANVLTF. DNA for the CDR3: TGTGCCAGCTCCCAAAGTGGGGCTGTAGGCCACCCTGGGGCCAACGTCCTGACTTTC.

This clonotype was seen only a few times. This sequence joins TRBV7-2 and TRBJ2-3; TRBD2 is a possible D gene (6 bases). Trimming pared 0 bases from V and 4 bases from J, leaving 17 bases between. This CDR3 comprises 17 residues. Germline CDR1 reads SGHTA; CDR2 reads FQGNSA. CDR3 bases: TGTGCCAGCAGCTTAGCGTGGAGGGCCAGTGGGTCAGATACGCAGTATTTT. Amino acid sequence: CASSLAWRASGSDTQYF.

The J gene is TRBJ2-7, the V gene TRBV27, with 7 bases fitting TRBD2. The CDR3 runs to 16 residues. Germline CDR1 MNHEY, CDR2 SMNVEV (reference sequence). With 3 bases clipped from V and 2 bases from J, the junction kept 10 bases outside the gene matches. The CDR3 nucleotides are TGTGCCAGCAGTTTGTCTCTAGCGGCGGCCCCCTACGAGCAGTACTTC. This encodes CASSLSLAAAPYEQYF.

CDR3 DNA sequence: TGTGCCAGCAGCCCAACAGGGGGTTGGACGCGTACGGAGACCCAGTACTTC. Translated: CASSPTGGWTRTETQYF. The gene calls are TRBV3-1 and TRBJ2-5, with TRBD1 identical over 8 bases. The trim removed 4 bases at V and 5 bases at J, leaving 15 bases unmatched. Germline V gives CDR1 LGHDT, CDR2 YNNKEL (reference sequence). The CDR3 totals 17 residues.

This clonotype was seen a handful of times. V is TRBV2 and J is TRBJ2-7, with D perhaps matching TRBD1 (5 bases). V lost 2 bases and J 2 bases, leaving 13 bases between the germline ends. The CDR3 is 15 amino acids. Germline V gene lookup returns CDR1 SNHLY and CDR2 FYNNEI. The CDR3 bases are TGTGCCAGCAGTGAACGCAGGGTAGGGACCTACGAGCAGTACTTC. It yields the protein CASSERRVGTYEQYF.

As for this clonotype: This may be a read error: a much more frequent sequence differs by one nucleotide. The V and J genes are TRBV6-2 or TRBV6-3 and TRBJ1-5; D unclear. The V end lost 2 bases, the J end lost 3 bases, and 11 bases lay between the germline ends. CDR1 is MNHEY, CDR2 SVGEGT, per germline. The CDR3 loop spans 15 amino acids. The CDR3 DNA is TGTGCCAGCAGTTACGGAAGGATTGCCAATCAGCCCCAGCATTTT. It specifies CASSYGRIANQPQHF.

The chain employs TRBV7-9 and TRBJ2-7; D not resolved. From germline, CDR1 is SEHNR and CDR2 FQNEAQ (reference sequence). The CDR3 extends over 14 amino acids. V was cut by 2 bases and J by 6 bases, with 14 bases left in between. Written as DNA, the CDR3 is TGTGCCAGCAGCTTAATGTTGGACCTGGGCGAGCAGTACTTC. Amino acid sequence: CASSLMLDLGEQYF.

The genes are TRBV6-1 and TRBJ1-1; D perhaps matches TRBD1 (6 bases). The V end was cut by 7 bases, the J end by 1 base, with 25 bases between. Germline CDR1 MNHNS, CDR2 SASEGT. The CDR3 is 18 amino acids. Here the CDR3 reads CASTIVRWGGLGNTEAFF. The CDR3 nucleotides read TGTGCCAGCACCATAGTAAGGTGGGGGGGCCTAGGGAACACTGAAGCTTTCTTT.

This clonotype was picked up a small number of times. The genes are TRBV12-3 or TRBV12-4 and TRBJ2-3; perhaps TRBD2 as D (6 bases). This CDR3 region has 14 residues. The V end lost 1 base, the J end lost 7 bases, and 12 bases lay between the germline ends. CDR3 nucleotides: TGTGCCAGCAGTTTAGGGACCCGGGGGTATACGCAGTATTTT. Translated: CASSLGTRGYTQYF.

This clonotype was found many times. The chain joins TRBV29-1 to TRBJ1-2; D uncertain. In germline, CDR1 is SQVTM, CDR2 ANQGSEA. Between the trimmed V and J ends, which lost 6 bases and 6 bases, there was a span of 11 bases. The length of the CDR3 is 11 residues. Here the CDR3 reads CSVLHSNGYTF. DNA of the CDR3: TGCAGCGTCCTACATTCTAATGGCTACACCTTC.

This clonotype has ten or more counts. The V call is TRBV7-2, the J call TRBJ2-2, with D unresolved. The CDR3 spans 14 residues. Germline V gene data show CDR1 as SGHTA and CDR2 as FQGNSA. V was trimmed by 1 base and J by 4 bases, leaving 7 bases between them. The CDR3 is CASSLGHSTGELFF. As DNA, the CDR3 is TGTGCCAGCAGCTTAGGACACTCCACCGGGGAGCTGTTTTTT.

In its sample, this clonotype was seen a few times. The chain combines TRBV20-1 with TRBJ1-6; a weak D match, TRBD1 (5 bases). The CDR3 is 12 amino acids. In germline, CDR1 is DFQATT, CDR2 SNEGSKA (reference sequence). Trimming took off 1 base at V and 11 bases at J, with 9 bases between the two ends. The CDR3, as DNA: TGCAGTGCTAGAGCTCTGGGGCCACCCCTCCACTTT. It codes for CSARALGPPLHF.

The chain recombines TRBV2 with TRBJ2-5, with 7 bases matching TRBD2. Per the germline V gene, CDR1 is SNHLY and CDR2 is FYNNEI. There are 13 residues in the CDR3. The ends lost 8 bases at V and 5 bases at J; junction bases unmatched: 8. CDR3 in DNA: TGTGCCAGCCAAGGACTAGACGCTGAGACCCAGTACTTC. It translates to CASQGLDAETQYF.